Listed below are T cell receptor beta chains from one sample, sequenced in a study of Ad26.COV2.S vaccination and SARS-CoV-2 variants. The protocol was immunoSEQ multiplex PCR, while the TCRdb copy is restricted to in-frame clones and leaves out a portion. The table lists more than 300,000 clones, about 88% of them singletons. The sequenced sample was peripheral blood, obtained in a trial of Ad26.COV2.S vaccine versus placebo. These receptors were collected from a person between 18 and 60 years old who received the Ad26.COV2.S COVID-19 vaccine or a placebo. Each CDR3 is given with its conserved first and last residue. The order of the fields is CDR3 length, clone size, D gene, V gene, J gene, CDR3 DNA, CDR3 protein. A D gene is named only where the DNA matches it firmly. Rows give clone size only sometimes, using once, few, many, or a class for an expanded clone.

>16|NA|NA|TRBV18|TRBJ1-1
TGTGCCAGCTCCTACCAGGAAGCCGAGAGCGGGACTGAAGCTTTCTTT
CASSYQEAESGTEAFF
>14|NA|NA|TRBV7-6|TRBJ2-7
TGTGCCAGCAGCTTAGATGAGGGGCCCGACGAGCAGTACTTC
CASSLDEGPDEQYF
>15|NA|TRBD2|TRBV7-2|TRBJ2-1
TGTGCCAGCAGCTTAGCTGCGGGGGGGCGAGTTGAGCAGTTCTTC
CASSLAAGGRVEQFF
>14|NA|NA|TRBV7-2|TRBJ1-1
TGTGCCAGCAGCTTATCGGGTTCCTCACTGTTGCCTTTCTTT
CASSLSGSSLLPFF
>13|NA|NA|TRBV7-2|TRBJ1-5
TGTGCCAGCAGCTTAGGGGTCAATCAGCCCCAGCATTTT
CASSLGVNQPQHF
>15|NA|NA|TRBV28|TRBJ1-2
TGTGCCAGCACCCTCGGAGGGGCCAGGGGCGGGGGCTACACCTTC
CASTLGGARGGGYTF
>14|NA|NA|TRBV21-1|TRBJ2-5
TGTGCCAGCAGCAAAGCCCTAGCGGGAGAGACCCAGTACTTC
CASSKALAGETQYF
>14|NA|NA|TRBV6-5|TRBJ1-2
TGTGCCAGCAGCCCGATAGGGGTGGGCTATGGCTACACCTTC
CASSPIGVGYGYTF
>15|NA|NA|TRBV5-1|TRBJ2-1
TGCGCCAGCAGCTTGGTAGGGGGGGCCTACAATGAGCAGTTCTTC
CASSLVGGAYNEQFF
>13|NA|NA|TRBV30|TRBJ2-4
TGTGCCTGGAGTGTAGGAGGGGGTAACATTCAGTACTTC
CAWSVGGGNIQYF
>11|NA|NA|TRBV7-9|TRBJ2-5
TGTGCCATCTCGTACCGGAAGACCCAGTACTTC
CAISYRKTQYF
>13|NA|NA|TRBV19|TRBJ1-2
TGTGCCAGTACCACCTTAGGAAGGGATGGCTACACCTTC
CASTTLGRDGYTF
>12|NA|NA|TRBV7-9|TRBJ1-6
TGTGCCAGCAGCTTAGAGGTATCACCCCTCCACTTT
CASSLEVSPLHF
>16|NA|TRBD1|TRBV7-2|TRBJ1-2
TGTGCCAGCAGCTTAGTCGCGGGACAGGGGGCCTATGGCTACACCTTC
CASSLVAGQGAYGYTF
>15|NA|TRBD1|TRBV19|TRBJ2-6
TGTGCCAGTAGTAGGGGACAGGAGGGGGCCAACGTCCTGACTTTC
CASSRGQEGANVLTF
>14|few|NA|TRBV2|TRBJ2-1
TGTGCCAGCAGTCTACTTGGCGGCTACAATGAGCAGTTCTTC
CASSLLGGYNEQFF
>15|NA|TRBD1|TRBV19|TRBJ1-5
TGTGCCAGCAGGGGGGGGTTCTACGGAAATCAGCCCCAGCATTTT
CASRGGFYGNQPQHF
>15|NA|NA|TRBV19|TRBJ1-5
TGTGCCACATCGCCCCCCATTTATAGCAATCAGCCCCAGCATTTT
CATSPPIYSNQPQHF
>16|NA|NA|TRBV13|TRBJ2-3
TGTGCCAGCACCTCCCGGATTAGTCAGGCCACAGATACGCAGTATTTT
CASTSRISQATDTQYF
>16|NA|TRBD1|TRBV27|TRBJ2-3
TGTGCCAGCAGTTTACGAGAGACAGGGGGCGCAGATACGCAGTATTTT
CASSLRETGGADTQYF
>17|once|NA|TRBV7-2|TRBJ2-5
TGTGCCAGCACCCACCCCCGGAGGGCCGAGGGGCAAGAGACCCAGTACTTC
CASTHPRRAEGQETQYF
>15|NA|NA|TRBV13|TRBJ1-4
TGTGCCAGCAGCTCAAGGGGGGCAACTAATGAAAAACTGTTTTTT
CASSSRGATNEKLFF
>15|NA|TRBD1|TRBV29-1|TRBJ2-1
TGCAGCGTTGATGTGGCGCAGGGGGCTAGGGGTGAGCAGTTCTTC
CSVDVAQGARGEQFF
>17|NA|TRBD2|TRBV7-9|TRBJ2-1
TGTGCCAGCAGCCTTAGCAGGCTAGCGGGAGTAGTCAATGAGCAGTTCTTC
CASSLSRLAGVVNEQFF
>15|NA|NA|TRBV7-2|TRBJ1-3
TGTGCCAGCAGTACCGGGGCCTTCTCTGGAAACACCATATATTTT
CASSTGAFSGNTIYF
>15|NA|NA|TRBV13|TRBJ2-5
TGTGCCAGCAGCTATTACCCGGGACCGGGGGAGACCCAGTACTTC
CASSYYPGPGETQYF
>15|NA|NA|TRBV19|TRBJ1-5
TGTGCCAGTAGCTATAAGGGCGGGGGCACTAAGCCCCAGCATTTT
CASSYKGGGTKPQHF
>15|NA|TRBD1|TRBV4-1|TRBJ1-4
TGCGCCAGCAGCCAACACAGGGGCCTTAATGAAAAACTGTTTTTT
CASSQHRGLNEKLFF
>17|NA|NA|TRBV21-1|TRBJ1-5
TGTGCCAGCAGCAAAGCAAATATGCAGTCCAGCCTTCAGCCCCAGCATTTT
CASSKANMQSSLQPQHF